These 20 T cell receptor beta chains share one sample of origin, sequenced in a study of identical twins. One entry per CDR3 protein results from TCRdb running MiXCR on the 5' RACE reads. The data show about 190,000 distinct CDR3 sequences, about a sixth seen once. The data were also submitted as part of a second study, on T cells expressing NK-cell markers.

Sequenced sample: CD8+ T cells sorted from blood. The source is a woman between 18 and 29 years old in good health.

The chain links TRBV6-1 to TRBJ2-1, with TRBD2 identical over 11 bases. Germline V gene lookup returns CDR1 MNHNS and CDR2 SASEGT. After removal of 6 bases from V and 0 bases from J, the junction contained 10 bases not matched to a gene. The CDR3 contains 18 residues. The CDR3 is CASRPGTSGYSSYNEQFF. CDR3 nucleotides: TGTGCCAGCAGACCCGGGACTAGCGGTTATAGCTCCTACAATGAGCAGTTCTTC.

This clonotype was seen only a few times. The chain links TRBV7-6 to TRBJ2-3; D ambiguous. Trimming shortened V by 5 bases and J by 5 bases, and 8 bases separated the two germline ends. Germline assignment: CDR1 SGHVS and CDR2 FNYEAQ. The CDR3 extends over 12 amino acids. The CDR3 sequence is CASSLSKDTQYF. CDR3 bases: TGTGCCAGCAGCCTATCTAAAGATACGCAGTATTTT.

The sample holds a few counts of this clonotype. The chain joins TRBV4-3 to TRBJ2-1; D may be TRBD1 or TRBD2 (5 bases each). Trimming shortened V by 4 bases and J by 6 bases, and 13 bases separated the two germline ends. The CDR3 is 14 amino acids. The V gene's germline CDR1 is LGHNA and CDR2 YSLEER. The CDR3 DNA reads TGCGCCAGCAGCCCCTGGGGACGCAGCAATGAGCAGTTCTTC. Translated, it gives CASSPWGRSNEQFF.

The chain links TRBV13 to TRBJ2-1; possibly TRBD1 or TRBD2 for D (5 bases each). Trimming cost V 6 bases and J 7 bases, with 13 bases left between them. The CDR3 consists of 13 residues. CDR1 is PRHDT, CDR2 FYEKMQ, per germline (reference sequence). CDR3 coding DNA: TGTGCCAGCAGAGGACCCAGGGAGAATGAGCAGTTCTTC. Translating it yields CASRGPRENEQFF.

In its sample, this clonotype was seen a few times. The CDR3 region is CASSPPGVGTEAFF. CDR3 coding DNA: TGTGCCAGCAGTCCACCTGGGGTTGGGACTGAAGCTTTCTTT. This sequence joins TRBV27 and TRBJ1-1, with D unclear. The germline V gene has CDR1 MNHEY and CDR2 SMNVEV (reference sequence). Trimming shortened V by 5 bases and J by 5 bases, and 15 bases separated the two germline ends. The CDR3 totals 14 residues.

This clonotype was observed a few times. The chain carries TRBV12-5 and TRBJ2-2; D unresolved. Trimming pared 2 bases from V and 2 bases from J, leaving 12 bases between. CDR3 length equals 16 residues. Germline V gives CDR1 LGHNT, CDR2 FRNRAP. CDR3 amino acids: CASGLPLYGNTGELFF. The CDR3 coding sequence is TGTGCTAGTGGTTTGCCGTTGTACGGCAACACCGGGGAGCTGTTTTTT.

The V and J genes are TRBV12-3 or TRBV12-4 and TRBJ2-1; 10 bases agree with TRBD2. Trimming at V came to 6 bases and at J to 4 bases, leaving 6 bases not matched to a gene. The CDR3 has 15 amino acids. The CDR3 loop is CASSPAGGIYNEQFF. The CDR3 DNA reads TGTGCCAGCAGCCCAGCGGGGGGGATTTACAATGAGCAGTTCTTC.

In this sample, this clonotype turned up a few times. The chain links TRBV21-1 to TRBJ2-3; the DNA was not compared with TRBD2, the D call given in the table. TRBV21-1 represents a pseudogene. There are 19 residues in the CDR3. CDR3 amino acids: CASSKRGLAGAPSKDTQYF. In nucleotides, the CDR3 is TGTGCCAGCAGCAAAAGGGGGCTAGCGGGGGCCCCGAGCAAAGATACGCAGTATTTT.

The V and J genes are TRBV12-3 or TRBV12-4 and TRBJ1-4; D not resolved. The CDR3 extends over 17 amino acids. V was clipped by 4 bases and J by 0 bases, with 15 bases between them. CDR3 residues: CASSSRPIYTTNEKLFF. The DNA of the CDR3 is TGTGCCAGCAGTTCCCGCCCAATCTATACAACTAATGAAAAACTGTTTTTT.

CDR3 in amino acids: CASSLDTTYEQYF. The CDR3 nucleotides read TGCGCCAGCAGCCTCGATACCACCTACGAGCAGTACTTC. J is TRBJ2-7 and V is TRBV5-1; D unclear. Between the trimmed V and J ends, which lost 4 bases and 2 bases, there was a span of 10 bases. CDR1 and CDR2 from the germline V gene are SGHRS and YFSETQ. This CDR3 has 13 amino acids.

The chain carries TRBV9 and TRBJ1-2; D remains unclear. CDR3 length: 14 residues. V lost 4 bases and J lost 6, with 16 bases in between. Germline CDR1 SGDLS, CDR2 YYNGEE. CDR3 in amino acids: CASSRKGGLDGYTF. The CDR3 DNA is TGTGCCAGCAGCAGAAAGGGTGGATTAGATGGCTACACCTTC.

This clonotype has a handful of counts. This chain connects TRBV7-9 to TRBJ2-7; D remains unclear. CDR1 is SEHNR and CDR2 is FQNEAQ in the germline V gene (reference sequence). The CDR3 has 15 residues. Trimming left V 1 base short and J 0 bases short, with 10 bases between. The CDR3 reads CASSLVSRHSYEQYF. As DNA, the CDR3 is TGTGCCAGCAGCTTAGTTTCCCGACACTCCTACGAGCAGTACTTC.

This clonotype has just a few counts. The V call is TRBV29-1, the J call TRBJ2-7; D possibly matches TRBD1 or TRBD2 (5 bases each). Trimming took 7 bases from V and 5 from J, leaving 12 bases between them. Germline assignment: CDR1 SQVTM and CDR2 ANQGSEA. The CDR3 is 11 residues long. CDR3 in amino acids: CSAGPGDEQYF. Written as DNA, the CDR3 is TGCAGCGCGGGACCCGGGGACGAGCAGTACTTC.

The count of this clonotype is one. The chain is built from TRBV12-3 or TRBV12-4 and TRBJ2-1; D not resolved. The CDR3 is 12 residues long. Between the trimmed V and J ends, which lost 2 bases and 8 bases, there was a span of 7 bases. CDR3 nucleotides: TGTGCCAGCAGTTTAAACCCGGATGAGCAGTTCTTC. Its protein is CASSLNPDEQFF.

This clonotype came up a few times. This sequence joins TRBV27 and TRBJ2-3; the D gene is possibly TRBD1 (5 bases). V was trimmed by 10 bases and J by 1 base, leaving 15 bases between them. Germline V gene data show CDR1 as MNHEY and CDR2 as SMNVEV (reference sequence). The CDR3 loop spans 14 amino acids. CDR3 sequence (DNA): TGTGCCACAGCCGAAATACAGGGCACAGATACGCAGTATTTT. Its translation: CATAEIQGTDTQYF.

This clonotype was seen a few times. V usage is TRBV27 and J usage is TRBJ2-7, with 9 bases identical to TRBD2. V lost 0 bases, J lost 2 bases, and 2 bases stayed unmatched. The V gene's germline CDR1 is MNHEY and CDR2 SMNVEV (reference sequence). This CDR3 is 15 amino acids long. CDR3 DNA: TGTGCCAGCAGTTTATCGGCGGGAGGGGCCTACGAGCAGTACTTC. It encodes CASSLSAGGAYEQYF.

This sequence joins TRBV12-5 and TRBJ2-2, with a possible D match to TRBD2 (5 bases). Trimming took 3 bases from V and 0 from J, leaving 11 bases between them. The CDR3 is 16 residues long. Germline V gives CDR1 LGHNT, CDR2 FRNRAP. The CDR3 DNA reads TGTGCTAGTGGTTTCCGGACTGACACGAACACCGGGGAGCTGTTTTTT. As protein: CASGFRTDTNTGELFF.

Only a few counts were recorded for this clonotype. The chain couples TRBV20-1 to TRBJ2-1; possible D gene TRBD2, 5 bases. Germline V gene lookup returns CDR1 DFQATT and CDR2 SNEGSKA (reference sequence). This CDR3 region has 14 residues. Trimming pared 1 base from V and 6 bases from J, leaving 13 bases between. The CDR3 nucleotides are TGCAGTGCTAGAGTCCTAGGACTGGGCAATGAGCAGTTCTTC. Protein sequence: CSARVLGLGNEQFF.

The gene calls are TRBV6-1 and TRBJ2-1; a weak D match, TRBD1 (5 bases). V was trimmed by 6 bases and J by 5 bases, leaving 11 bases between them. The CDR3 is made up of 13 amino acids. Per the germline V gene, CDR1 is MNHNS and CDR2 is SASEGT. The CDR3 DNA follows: TGTGCCAGCAGCTGGGGCCAGAACAATGAGCAGTTCTTC. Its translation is CASSWGQNNEQFF.

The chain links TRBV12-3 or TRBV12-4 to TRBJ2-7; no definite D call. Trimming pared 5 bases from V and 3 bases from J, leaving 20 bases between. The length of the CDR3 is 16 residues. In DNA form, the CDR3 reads TGTGCCAGCAGTCGAGCTAATTTTGGTGCGGACTACGAGCAGTACTTC. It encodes CASSRANFGADYEQYF.